This record looks at one TCR beta chain sequence and its context. Germline V lookup: CDR1 ENHRY, CDR2 SYGVKD. V was pared by 7 bases and J by 5 bases, with 14 bases between. The CDR3 sequence is 13 residues long. Survey-level immunoSEQ sequencing profiled the TCR beta repertoire. The assay was immunoSEQ multiplex PCR, and TCRdb's table has in-frame clones only and misses some. The data show 68,000 or so clones, over 85% seen once. The chain employs TRBV10-3 and TRBJ2-5; D might be TRBD2 (5 bases). The clonotype was recovered from a middle-aged man with rheumatoid arthritis. Sequencing was carried out using PBMCs. CDR3 coding DNA: TGTGCCATCACCCAAACACCGGGGGAGACCCAGTACTTC. Its protein product is CAITQTPGETQYF.